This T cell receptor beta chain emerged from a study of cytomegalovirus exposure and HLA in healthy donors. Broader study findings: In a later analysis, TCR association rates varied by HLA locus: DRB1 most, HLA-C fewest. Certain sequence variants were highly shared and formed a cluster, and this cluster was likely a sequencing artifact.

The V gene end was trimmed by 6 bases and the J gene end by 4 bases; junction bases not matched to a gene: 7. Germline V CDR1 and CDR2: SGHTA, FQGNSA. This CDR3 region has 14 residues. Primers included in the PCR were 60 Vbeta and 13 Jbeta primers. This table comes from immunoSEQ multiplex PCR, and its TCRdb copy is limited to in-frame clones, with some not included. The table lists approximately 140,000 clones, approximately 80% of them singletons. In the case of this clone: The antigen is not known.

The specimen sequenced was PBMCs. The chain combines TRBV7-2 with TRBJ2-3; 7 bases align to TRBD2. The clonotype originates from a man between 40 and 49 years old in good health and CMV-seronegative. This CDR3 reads CASRGGWGPDTQYF. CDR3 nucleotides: TGTGCCAGCAGGGGGGGGTGGGGTCCAGATACGCAGTATTTT.